The 14 T cell receptor beta chains presented below share a single source sample, sequenced in a study of blood T cell repertoires in COVID-19. Using immunoSEQ multiplex PCR, the repertoire was profiled, and TCRdb retains in-frame clones only, with some absent. The sample contains hundreds of thousands of clones, 85% of which appear only once. Sequencing was carried out using peripheral blood. Every receptor here comes from a woman aged 18-35 years with acute or convalescent COVID-19.

The rearrangement links TRBV29-1 to TRBJ2-7; 7 bases line up with TRBD1. The CDR3 contains 11 residues. Germline CDR1 reads SQVTM; CDR2 reads ANQGSEA. V gave up 6 bases and J gave up 4 bases; unmatched junction bases: 3. In nucleotides, the CDR3 is TGCAGCGTAGGGGGCGGGTACGAGCAGTACTTC. It is translated as CSVGGGYEQYF.

V usage is TRBV9 and J usage is TRBJ1-1; 9 bases map to TRBD1. This CDR3 has 14 residues. CDR1 is SGDLS and CDR2 is YYNGEE in the germline V gene. The V gene end was trimmed by 5 bases and the J gene end by 2 bases; junction bases not matched to a gene: 4. The CDR3 sequence is CASSGQGPNTEAFF. The CDR3 DNA follows: TGTGCCAGCAGTGGACAGGGGCCCAACACTGAAGCTTTCTTT.

This CDR3 reads CASSLGGQGETQYF. The CDR3 DNA reads TGTGCCAGCAGTCTGGGGGGGCAGGGAGAGACCCAGTACTTC. The V and J genes are TRBV2 and TRBJ2-5, with D tentatively TRBD2 (7 bases). Germline V gives CDR1 SNHLY, CDR2 FYNNEI. The length of the CDR3 is 14 residues. V was pared by 5 bases and J by 4 bases, with 14 bases between.

The rearrangement uses TRBV29-1 and TRBJ1-2; TRBD1 might be the D (5 bases). The V end was cut by 0 bases, the J end by 7 bases, with 9 bases between. Germline V gives CDR1 SQVTM, CDR2 ANQGSEA. The CDR3 sequence is 12 residues long. DNA for the CDR3: TGCAGCGTTGAAGACACAGGCGCTGGCTACACCTTC. Translation: CSVEDTGAGYTF.

The CDR3 sequence is CATSVVGARAGELFF. CDR3 DNA sequence: TGTGCCACCAGTGTGGTGGGGGCTCGAGCCGGGGAGCTGTTTTTT. The chain recombines TRBV24-1 with TRBJ2-2, with a possible D match to TRBD1 (6 bases). Trimming left V 5 bases short and J 6 bases short, with 15 bases between. The germline V gene has CDR1 KGHDR and CDR2 SFDVKD. This CDR3 region has 15 residues.

This clone was observed once. This chain joins TRBV29-1 and TRBJ2-7; TRBD1 matches 7 bases. The CDR3 extends over 12 amino acids. Germline values: CDR1 SQVTM, CDR2 ANQGSEA. The ends lost 5 bases at V and 4 bases at J; junction bases unmatched: 5. CDR3 amino acids: CSVFTGEYEQYF. CDR3 nucleotide sequence: TGCAGCGTTTTTACAGGGGAGTACGAGCAGTACTTC.

The chain couples TRBV5-1 to TRBJ2-1; maybe TRBD1 (6 bases). V dropped 4 bases and J dropped 7 bases, with 9 bases sitting between them. CDR1 and CDR2 from the germline V gene are SGHRS and YFSETQ. CDR3 size: 12 residues. The CDR3 sequence is CASSQQGNEQFF. CDR3 sequence (DNA): TGCGCCAGCAGCCAACAGGGTAATGAGCAGTTCTTC.

The V gene is TRBV30, the J gene TRBJ1-1; D may be TRBD1 (5 bases). The length of the CDR3 is 13 residues. The V and J ends lost 6 bases and 4 bases respectively, with 15 bases between them. CDR1 GTSNPN and CDR2 SVGIG come from the germline V gene (reference sequence). CDR3 loop: CACTRGGITEAFF. For the CDR3, the DNA is TGTGCCTGTACGCGCGGGGGGATCACTGAAGCTTTCTTT.

Only a few counts were recorded for this clone. The rearrangement uses TRBV19 and TRBJ1-2; 10 bases are a match to TRBD1. After removal of 4 bases from V and 8 bases from J, the junction contained 7 bases not matched to a gene. CDR1 LNHDA and CDR2 SQIVND come from the germline V gene (reference sequence). The CDR3 is 14 amino acids. CDR3 DNA: TGTGCCAGTAGTAGGGAGGGGACAGGGGTCGGCTACACCTTC. It translates to CASSREGTGVGYTF.

V and J are TRBV7-2 and TRBJ1-3; D gene ambiguous. V was shortened by 5 bases and J by 4 bases, with 9 bases between the two germline ends. Germline CDR1 is SGHTA and CDR2 is FQGNSA. This CDR3 region has 13 residues. CDR3 DNA: TGTGCCAGCAGCCCCCAGAACGGAAACACCATATATTTT. The encoded protein is CASSPQNGNTIYF.

This clone was counted between two and nine times. The genes are TRBV5-1 and TRBJ2-1; D remains ambiguous. V gave up 1 base and J gave up 3 bases, with 2 bases separating them. This CDR3 comprises 12 residues. The germline V gene has CDR1 SGHRS and CDR2 YFSETQ. This CDR3 reads CASSLLYNEQFF. The CDR3 DNA is TGCGCCAGCAGCTTGCTCTACAATGAGCAGTTCTTC.

The chain has TRBV11-2 and TRBJ1-1; 8 bases are a match to TRBD1. CDR3 length: 17 amino acids. The germline CDR1 and CDR2 sequences are SGHAT and FQNNGV. After removal of 2 bases from V and 0 bases from J, the junction contained 8 bases not matched to a gene. The CDR3 sequence: CASSLQGARGMNTEAFF. DNA of the CDR3: TGTGCCAGCAGCTTACAGGGGGCGCGGGGTATGAACACTGAAGCTTTCTTT.

The chain uses TRBV18 and TRBJ2-5; 7 bases fit TRBD2. Trimming cost V 3 bases and J 0 bases; bases outside gene matches: 4. Looked up from germline, CDR1 is KGHSH and CDR2 is LQKENI. CDR3 size: 15 residues. CDR3 nucleotide sequence: TGTGCCAGCTCACCGGCGGGGGAATACCAAGAGACCCAGTACTTC. This translates into CASSPAGEYQETQYF.

The chain uses TRBV6-1 and TRBJ1-5, with TRBD1 matching 10 bases. Germline values: CDR1 MNHNS, CDR2 SASEGT. The CDR3 has 16 amino acids. The trim removed 2 bases at V and 4 bases at J, leaving 5 bases unmatched. CDR3 protein: CASSELGTGANQPQHF. The CDR3 region has the DNA TGTGCCAGCAGTGAACTGGGGACAGGGGCAAATCAGCCCCAGCATTTT.